The 2 T cell receptor beta chains below were found in one sample sequenced in a study of T cell repertoires in cytomegalovirus infection. TCRdb re-analysed the reads in MiXCR, keeping a single row per CDR3 protein. The sample lists about 830,000 distinct CDR3 sequences, approximately 30% seen once, with around 12% in the top ten. For these TCRs, the target antigens are not known. The specimen comprised cultured CD8+ T cells from PBMCs, sampled from culture after CMV antigen stimulation. Receptor source: a human donor in good health (CMV status not recorded). Some clones in this sample may be carry-over from other donors' samples.

The rearrangement uses TRBV7-9 and TRBJ2-5, with a weak D call TRBD2 (6 bases). Trimming pared 2 bases from V and 0 bases from J, leaving 13 bases between. This CDR3 is 16 amino acids long. Germline V CDR1 and CDR2: SEHNR, FQNEAQ (reference sequence). The chain's CDR3 is CASSLTGEKHQETQYF. The CDR3 bases are TGTGCCAGCAGCTTAACGGGAGAAAAACACCAAGAGACCCAGTACTTC.

This clonotype was seen at least ten times. V gene TRBV27 combines with J gene TRBJ1-5; D uncertain. V gave up 6 bases and J gave up 6 bases, with 12 bases separating them. Germline V gene lookup returns CDR1 MNHEY and CDR2 SMNVEV (reference sequence). This CDR3 is 13 amino acids long. CDR3 sequence (DNA): TGTGCCAGCAGCTTAGAAGTGGGTCAGCCCCAGCATTTT. Protein product: CASSLEVGQPQHF.